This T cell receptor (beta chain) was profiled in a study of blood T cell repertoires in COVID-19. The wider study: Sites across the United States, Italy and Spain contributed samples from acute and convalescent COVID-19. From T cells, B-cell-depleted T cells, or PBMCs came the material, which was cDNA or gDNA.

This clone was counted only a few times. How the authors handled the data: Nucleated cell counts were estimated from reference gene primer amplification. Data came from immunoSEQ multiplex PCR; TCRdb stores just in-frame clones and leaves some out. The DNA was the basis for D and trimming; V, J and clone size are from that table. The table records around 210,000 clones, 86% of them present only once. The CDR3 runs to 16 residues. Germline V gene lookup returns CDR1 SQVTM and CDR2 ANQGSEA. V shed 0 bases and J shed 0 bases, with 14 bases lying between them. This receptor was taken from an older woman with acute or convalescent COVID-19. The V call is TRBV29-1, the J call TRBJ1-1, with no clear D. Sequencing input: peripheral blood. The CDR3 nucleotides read TGCAGCGTTGAAGATCTCGGTGGCGGGATGAACACTGAAGCTTTCTTT. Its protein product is CSVEDLGGGMNTEAFF.